This entry features one T cell receptor beta chain sequence. The specificity of this receptor is unknown. Base-call qualities are not available, and no considerably larger clone is one nucleotide away. Donors were healthy HIV-negative adults with no recently reported acute infections or vaccinations. Every donor was a Caucasian adult living in Nashville, Tennessee, USA. CD4+ T cells were enriched through magnetic negative selection, after which naive cells were positively selected on CD45RA and the remaining negative fraction served as the memory subset. After blood collection by leukapheresis, PBMCs were isolated using Ficoll-Histopaque density gradient centrifugation and then cryopreserved in the vapor phase of liquid nitrogen. Analytical flow cytometry was used to check the purity and quantity of every magnetically sorted T cell population. From each sorted fraction, genomic DNA was isolated and quantified by UV absorbance on a Nanodrop 2000c.

From the cysteine through the phenylalanine, the CDR3 covers 16 amino acids. Only the CDR3 region is kept as DNA, spanning 48 bases read in frame from base 1. CDR1 SGHRS and CDR2 YFSETQ were looked up in the germline V gene. The junction carries 17 bases between V and J, which are trimmed by 4 bases and 4 bases respectively. Using the deep immunoSEQ assay, multiplex PCR amplified TCR CDR3 regions from genomic DNA. Extracted genomic DNA from each cell subset was spread evenly across all wells of several immunoSEQ 96-well plates, with each plate serving as a replicate. For sorted subsets, roughly 200 ng of genomic DNA, equivalent to 25,000 to 35,000 T cell genomes, went into each replicate PCR. Purified libraries were quantified with a Qubit 3.0 fluorometer, sized on a Bioanalyzer 2100, and re-quantified with the KAPA Library Quantification kit. Every immunoSEQ 96-well plate was sequenced on a separate single-read 150-cycle Illumina NextSeq 550 flow cell. As for the authors' bioinformatics: Because only junctional sequences without quality scores were contained in the immunoSEQ output, filtering matching that applied to full-length reads could not be performed. Sequences were annotated with PyIR, a Python wrapper for IgBLAST v1.9, and V/J genes and CDR3 were assigned using IMGT germline references. Reads were filtered out if the reads had weak V/J assignments (E-value above 1e-6), no CDR3, stop codons, out-of-frame junctions, or ambiguous translated residues. V3J clonotypes were defined as sequences sharing an identical inferred V gene, J gene, and CDR3 amino acid sequence. To compute the percentage overlap between repertoires, the number of shared unique clonotypes was divided by the size of the smaller repertoire. Three approaches were used to assess repertoire richness: RTK rarefaction, the Chao1 estimator, and Recon v2.1 estimates of unobserved clonotypes. OLGA was used to compute generation probabilities for all TCRbeta clonotypes that the gDNA method yielded from a handful of donors. TCRdb retrieved this table from immuneACCESS and kept in-frame rearrangements only. Not all clones are present; in checked studies, unresolved V genes account for under half, and no reason is known for the remainder. V, J and clone size are those of that table, while D and trimming were read from the DNA. The sample yields hundreds of thousands of clones; roughly 73% were counted once. Jointly, the top ten make up around 2% of the sample.

This record belongs to a study of shared clonotypes between healthy human individuals (dated by TCRdb to 2020 to 2022). Context from the whole study: The cohort included three men and a couple of women between 18 and 49 years of age. Each donor's leukapheresis produced roughly between about 0.9 and 9.5 billion PBMCs. Different laboratories and diverse techniques were used to prepare libraries and sequence TCR repertoires, to increase sequencing depth and limit assay-specific biases. For each donor, CD4 naive and CD4 memory were each given three plates, CD8 naive was given two plates, and CD8 memory was given one plate. The study deeply sequenced blood TCR repertoires of several healthy adults to estimate repertoire size and the extent of clonotype sharing between individuals. Broader findings and caveats from the paper: Across a few donors, approximately 5% of naive CD4, 3% to 4% of naive CD8, 2% to 2.5% of memory CD4, and 0.3% to 0.45% of memory CD8 clonotypes were shared. Rarefaction of sorted-subset datasets indicated incomplete sequencing despite the large sequencing depth. The genetic and exposure-history diversity represented was limited by the small number of donors. Sampling was restricted to blood, and TCR repertoires in tissue are likely to differ from TCR repertoires in blood. Larger estimated clonotype richness was generally found for naive subsets than for memory subsets. Pairwise subsampling indicated that sequencing depth was expected to affect the degree of clonotype sharing among donors. Clonotypes shared by all four sorted-subset donors showed higher generation probabilities than non-shared clonotypes.

Recombination linked TRBV5-1 to TRBJ1-4; a tentative D match to TRBD1 spans 6 bases. This receptor was taken from a woman in her thirties in good health. Sample: memory CD4+ T cells sorted from blood. The cell subset or site label, read with the paper, signifies: CD45RA-negative fraction. Here is the DNA: TGCGCCAGCAGCCTCGGGACATCGGGCTTTAATGAAAAACTGTTTTTT. Its amino acids are CASSLGTSGFNEKLFF. The entire variable domain, with the stretches around the CDR3 drawn from the reference TRBV5-1 and TRBJ1-4 proteins, is KAGVTQTPRYLIKTRGQQVTLSCSPISGHRSVSWYQQTPGQGLQFLFEYFSETQRNKGNFPGRFSGRQFSNSRSEMNVSTLELGDSALYLCASSLGTSGFNEKLFFGSGTQLSVL.